The 19 T cell receptor beta chains in this list originate from one sample, sequenced in a study of blood T cell repertoires in COVID-19. TCRdb keeps only in-frame clones here, not all; method: immunoSEQ multiplex PCR. The sample has around 240,000 clones; around 93% are singletons. The specimen sequenced was PBMCs or T cells enriched from blood (not recorded which). Receptors were obtained from a human donor in a cohort exposed to, infected with or recovered from COVID-19 (not recorded which). The donor label of this sample is uncertain.

CDR3 sequence (DNA): TGTGCCTGGAGTCAATACAGCTACGAGCAGTACTTC. Translation: CAWSQYSYEQYF. The rearrangement links TRBV30 to TRBJ2-7; no reliable D call. Looked up from germline, CDR1 is GTSNPN and CDR2 is SVGIG (reference sequence). The CDR3 loop spans 12 amino acids. V shed 2 bases and J shed 3 bases, with 8 bases lying between them.

This sequence joins TRBV7-8 and TRBJ2-1; a possible D gene is TRBD1 (5 bases). Germline V gene lookup returns CDR1 SGHVS and CDR2 FQNEAQ. V was clipped by 4 bases and J by 7 bases, with 14 bases between them. The CDR3 totals 14 residues. The CDR3 nucleotides are TGTGCCAGCAGCTCCCCCCCCCAGGGAAATGAGCAGTTCTTC. Amino acid sequence: CASSSPPQGNEQFF.

The chain has TRBV29-1 and TRBJ1-1; TRBD1 agrees at 7 bases. This CDR3 region has 13 residues. The germline V gene encodes CDR1 SQVTM and CDR2 ANQGSEA. The ends lost 7 bases at V and 5 bases at J; junction bases unmatched: 10. DNA for the CDR3: TGCAGCGCAACGAGGGGGCGCGTTACTGAAGCTTTCTTT. Encoded protein: CSATRGRVTEAFF.

The rearrangement uses TRBV14 and TRBJ2-7, with 7 nucleotides matching TRBD1. The CDR3 has 14 residues. The V gene end was trimmed by 2 bases and the J gene end by 3 bases; junction bases not matched to a gene: 4. Germline loops: CDR1 SGHDN, CDR2 FVKESK. Here the CDR3 reads CASSQTWDSYEQYF. As DNA, the CDR3 is TGTGCCAGCAGCCAAACCTGGGACAGCTACGAGCAGTACTTC. The full variable domain, with the rest looked up from reference TRBV14 and TRBJ2-7, is EAGVTQFPSHSVIEKGQTVTLRCDPISGHDNLYWYRRVMGKEIKFLLHFVKESKQDESGMPNNRFLAERTGGTYSTLKVQPAELEDSGVYFCASSQTWDSYEQYFGPGTRLTVT.

This clone was seen once. This chain uses TRBV7-6 with TRBJ1-3; tentative D call: TRBD1 (5 bases). The CDR3 loop spans 13 amino acids. CDR1 and CDR2 from the germline V gene are SGHVS and FNYEAQ. Trimming removed 8 bases from V and 2 bases from J, with 10 bases in between. CDR3 nucleotides: TGTGCCAGCGGCCAGACAGCTGGAAACACCATATATTTT. Its protein product is CASGQTAGNTIYF. Full variable domain (missing parts from reference TRBV7-6 and TRBJ1-3): GAGVSQSPRYKVTKRGQDVALRCDPISGHVSLYWYRQALGQGPEFLTYFNYEAQQDKSGLPNDRFSAERPEGSISTLTIQRTEQRDSAMYRCASGQTAGNTIYFGEGSWLTVV.

This clone was found once. The rearrangement links TRBV6-5 to TRBJ1-1; no clear D. CDR1 and CDR2 (germline): MNHEY, SVGAGI. Trimming took off 6 bases at V and 11 bases at J, with 16 bases between the two ends. The CDR3 covers 12 residues. CDR3 sequence reads: CASRRGGFGAFF. The CDR3 coding sequence is TGTGCCAGCAGGCGGGGTGGGTTTGGGGCTTTCTTT.

The chain has TRBV2 and TRBJ2-1; 7 positions match TRBD2. Trimming removed 4 bases from V and 0 bases from J; junction bases left unmatched: 3. CDR3 length: 15 amino acids. Germline V gene sequence: CDR1 SNHLY, CDR2 FYNNEI. The CDR3 sequence is CASSAGTTSYNEQFF. The CDR3 nucleotides read TGTGCCAGCAGTGCCGGGACTACCTCCTACAATGAGCAGTTCTTC.

V is TRBV6-2 or TRBV6-3 and J is TRBJ1-6; 8 nucleotides match TRBD1. Germline V gene data show CDR1 as MNHEY and CDR2 as SVGEGT. The CDR3 totals 17 residues. Trimming took 4 bases from V and 8 from J; bases not matched to a gene: 13. CDR3 nucleotide sequence: TGTGCCAGCAGTTTCGACAGGGGAACCCTCCACGATTCACCCCTCCACTTT. It specifies CASSFDRGTLHDSPLHF.

The chain combines TRBV10-3 with TRBJ1-1; D is perhaps TRBD1 (6 bases). Trimming removed 7 bases at V and 1 base at J, with 16 bases between. Germline loops: CDR1 ENHRY, CDR2 SYGVKD. This CDR3 contains 15 residues. The CDR3 DNA sequence: TGTGCCATCACCTCAACAGGGTATGAGAACACTGAAGCTTTCTTT. This gives the protein CAITSTGYENTEAFF.

The chain combines TRBV6-5 with TRBJ1-3, with D possibly TRBD1 on 6 matching bases. The CDR3 extends over 16 amino acids. In germline, CDR1 is MNHEY, CDR2 SVGAGI. Trimming cost V 2 bases and J 0 bases, with 11 bases left between them. The CDR3, as DNA: TGTGCCAGCAGTTACGGACAGCCTCTCTCTGGAAACACCATATATTTT. It is translated as CASSYGQPLSGNTIYF.

The J gene is TRBJ1-6, the V gene TRBV7-2; D gene ambiguous. The germline V gene has CDR1 SGHTA and CDR2 FQGNSA. Trimming stripped 5 bases from V and 6 bases from J, with 8 bases between. The CDR3 loop spans 13 amino acids. CDR3 DNA: TGTGCCAGCAGCACGGGGTTTAATTCACCCCTCCACTTT. This gives the protein CASSTGFNSPLHF.

V and J are TRBV14 and TRBJ1-1; D is ambiguous. CDR3 size: 13 residues. Trimming removed 1 base from V and 5 bases from J, with 8 bases in between. Per the germline V gene, CDR1 is SGHDN and CDR2 is FVKESK. As DNA, the CDR3 is TGTGCCAGCAGCCAAGGGAGGGCAACTGAAGCTTTCTTT. Its protein product is CASSQGRATEAFF.

V is TRBV7-9 and J is TRBJ2-5, with 7 nucleotides matching TRBD1. CDR3 length equals 14 residues. V lost 3 bases, J lost 5 bases, and 6 bases stayed unmatched. Per the germline V gene, CDR1 is SEHNR and CDR2 is FQNEAQ (reference sequence). As DNA, the CDR3 is TGTGCCAGCAGCTTCATGACAGGGCGGGAGACCCAGTACTTC. This translates into CASSFMTGRETQYF.

The chain carries TRBV19 and TRBJ1-1; D gene uncertain. CDR1 is LNHDA and CDR2 is SQIVND in the germline V gene (reference sequence). The length of the CDR3 is 15 residues. V was clipped by 7 bases and J by 1 base, with 16 bases between them. The CDR3 bases are TGTGCCAGTAAGGCCTGGGCCGTTGGGAACACTGAAGCTTTCTTT. Protein product: CASKAWAVGNTEAFF.

The chain recombines TRBV19 with TRBJ2-7; no reliable D call. V gave up 10 bases and J gave up 2 bases, with 12 bases separating them. This CDR3 region has 12 residues. Germline V CDR1 and CDR2: LNHDA, SQIVND (reference sequence). The CDR3: CATRGGAYEQYF. In nucleotides, the CDR3 is TGTGCCACCCGCGGTGGAGCCTACGAGCAGTACTTC. The variable domain in full, completed from reference TRBV19 and TRBJ2-7, reads DGGITQSPKYLFRKEGQNVTLSCEQNLNHDAMYWYRQDPGQGLRLIYYSQIVNDFQKGDIAEGYSVSREKKESFPLTVTSAQKNPTAFYLCATRGGAYEQYFGPGTRLTVT.

J is TRBJ2-1 and V is TRBV5-1; 10 bases are a match to TRBD2. Germline lookup yields CDR1 SGHRS and CDR2 YFSETQ. The CDR3 is 14 amino acids. V was pared by 3 bases and J by 6 bases, with 3 bases of the junction left unmatched. This CDR3 is CASSSSGGINEQFF. DNA for the CDR3: TGCGCCAGCAGCTCTAGCGGGGGAATCAATGAGCAGTTCTTC.

V gene TRBV2 combines with J gene TRBJ2-7; TRBD1 aligns across 8 bases. This CDR3 has 15 residues. CDR1 and CDR2 (germline): SNHLY, FYNNEI. J was trimmed by 12 bases and V by 0 bases; bases with no gene match: 13. CDR3 bases: TGTGCCAGCAGTGAAGCCCCGGGACAGGCCGTAGAACGGTACTTC. As protein: CASSEAPGQAVERYF. The full variable domain, its missing parts supplied by reference TRBV2 and TRBJ2-7, is EPEVTQTPSHQVTQMGQEVILRCVPISNHLYFYWYRQILGQKVEFLVSFYNNEISEKSEIFDDQFSVERPDGSNFTLKIRSTKLEDSAMYFCASSEAPGQAVERYFGPGTRLTVT.

The rearrangement uses TRBV24-1 and TRBJ1-1, with D unclear. The V end was cut by 7 bases, the J end by 11 bases, with 13 bases between. Per the germline V gene, CDR1 is KGHDR and CDR2 is SFDVKD. The CDR3 loop spans 11 amino acids. As DNA, the CDR3 is TGTGCCACCAGCGGAGAAGGAGAGGCTTTCTTT. Amino acids: CATSGEGEAFF.

This sequence joins TRBV28 and TRBJ1-5, with 7 bases aligning to TRBD1. The CDR3 runs 21 residues. Unmatched junction bases numbered 22, after V lost 5 bases and J lost 0 bases. Germline assignment: CDR1 MDHEN and CDR2 SYDVKM. The CDR3 nucleotides are TGTGCCAGCAGTCTAAGAAAGGGGGCGAGGGGGTTAGTTCTTAGCAATCAGCCCCAGCATTTT. Amino acid sequence: CASSLRKGARGLVLSNQPQHF.